The 6 T cell receptor beta chains below all came from one sample that was sequenced in a study of T cell responses to AZD1222 COVID-19 vaccine. Profiled with immunoSEQ multiplex PCR; TCRdb holds only in-frame clones, not every one. There are about 170,000 clones in the sample; about 85% occur only once, and 2.6% lies in the top ten. This specimen was peripheral blood, taken on day 0 of AZD1222 vaccination. The receptors stem from an adult in good health.

This chain joins TRBV18 and TRBJ1-1; D not resolved. CDR3 length: 13 amino acids. The ends were cut back, 1 base at V and 6 bases at J, with 9 bases in the middle. Germline V gene lookup returns CDR1 KGHSH and CDR2 LQKENI. The DNA of the CDR3 is TGTGCCAGCTCACCACGGGTTTTCCCTGAAGCTTTCTTT. Translating gives CASSPRVFPEAFF.

The chain combines TRBV6-5 with TRBJ2-2; D gene ambiguous. Trimming removed 2 bases from V and 6 bases from J, with 7 bases in between. The CDR3 extends over 13 amino acids. Germline CDR1 MNHEY, CDR2 SVGAGI. Here the CDR3 reads CASSYIGAGELFF. DNA of the CDR3: TGTGCCAGCAGTTACATAGGTGCCGGGGAGCTGTTTTTT.

V and J are TRBV28 and TRBJ1-2; D may be TRBD1 (6 bases). V was trimmed by 6 bases and J by 10 bases, leaving 18 bases between them. The CDR3 loop spans 13 amino acids. Germline-derived CDR1 and CDR2 are MDHEN and SYDVKM. The CDR3 region is CASSSQGMWAYTF. CDR3 DNA sequence: TGTGCCAGCAGCTCCCAGGGGATGTGGGCCTACACCTTC.

This rearrangement joins TRBV19 to TRBJ1-2; possibly TRBD1 for D (6 bases). CDR1 and CDR2 from the germline V gene are LNHDA and SQIVND (reference sequence). V was pared by 7 bases and J by 1 base, with 13 bases between. The CDR3 sequence is 14 residues long. CDR3 coding DNA: TGTGCCAGTAACCCCACAGGGTTTAACTATGGCTACACCTTC. The encoded protein is CASNPTGFNYGYTF.

Written as DNA, the CDR3 is TGTGCCAGCAGCCGTATAAGTGAGCAGTTCTTC. It is translated as CASSRISEQFF. The V call is TRBV13, the J call TRBJ2-1; no reliable D call. This CDR3 is built from 11 residues. CDR1 PRHDT and CDR2 FYEKMQ come from the germline V gene (reference sequence). Between the trimmed V and J ends, which lost 5 bases and 9 bases, there was a span of 8 bases.

The V gene is TRBV24-1, the J gene TRBJ1-2; D not resolved. V was pared by 4 bases and J by 8 bases, with 7 bases between. Germline CDR1 reads KGHDR; CDR2 reads SFDVKD. The CDR3 sequence is 11 residues long. The CDR3 nucleotides are TGTGCCACCAGTGACGCGGAAGGCTACACCTTC. This gives the protein CATSDAEGYTF.